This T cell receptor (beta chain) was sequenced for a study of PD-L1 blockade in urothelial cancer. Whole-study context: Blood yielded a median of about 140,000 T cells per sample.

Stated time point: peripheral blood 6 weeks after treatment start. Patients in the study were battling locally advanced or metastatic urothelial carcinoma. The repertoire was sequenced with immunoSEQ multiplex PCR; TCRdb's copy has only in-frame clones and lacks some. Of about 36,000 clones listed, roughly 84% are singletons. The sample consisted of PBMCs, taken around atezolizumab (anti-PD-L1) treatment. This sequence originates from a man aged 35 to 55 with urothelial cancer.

CDR3 DNA sequence: TGTGCCAGCAGATCAGGGGGCGGTGGCTACACCTTC. As protein: CASRSGGGGYTF. The genes are TRBV28 and TRBJ1-2, with 8 bases fitting TRBD1. The CDR3 has 12 residues. V gave up 6 bases and J gave up 7 bases; unmatched junction bases: 4. Germline CDR1 reads MDHEN; CDR2 reads SYDVKM.